One sample yielded the 23 T cell receptor beta chains listed below, sequenced in a study of CD8 T cells in Susac syndrome. RNA totalling roughly 0.5 to 1 ug underwent reverse transcription with random hexamers. A single record per CDR3 protein comes from TCRdb applying MiXCR to the immunoSEQ multiplex PCR reads. The table has over 350,000 distinct CDR3 sequences, approximately 85% seen once. The source material was CD8+ T cells from PBMCs. These receptors all come from a human donor with multiple sclerosis.

This clonotype has a single count. The rearrangement links TRBV29-1 to TRBJ1-1, with a possible D match to TRBD1 (6 bases). V was cut by 0 bases and J by 3 bases, with 20 bases left in between. CDR3 length: 17 amino acids. Per germline, CDR1 SQVTM and CDR2 ANQGSEA. CDR3 protein: CSVEESQTGNKDTEAFF. CDR3 sequence (DNA): TGCAGCGTTGAAGAGTCCCAAACAGGGAATAAGGACACTGAAGCTTTCTTT.

The chain links TRBV4-1 to TRBJ2-6; D possibly corresponds to TRBD1 (6 bases). V lost 3 bases and J lost 5, with 8 bases in between. This CDR3 comprises 14 residues. The V gene's germline CDR1 is MGHRA and CDR2 YSYEKL. CDR3 bases: TGCGCCAGCAGCCATACAGGGAGGGCCAACGTCCTGACTTTC. Translating it yields CASSHTGRANVLTF.

V usage is TRBV2 and J usage is TRBJ2-1; TRBD2 matches 7 bases. Per germline, CDR1 SNHLY and CDR2 FYNNEI. The CDR3 sequence is 15 residues long. V dropped 8 bases and J dropped 3; count of bases not matched to a gene: 10. CDR3 sequence: CASQSGGSFYNEQFF. As DNA, the CDR3 is TGTGCCAGCCAGTCGGGCGGGAGCTTCTACAATGAGCAGTTCTTC.

The J gene is TRBJ2-5, the V gene TRBV30, with D tentatively TRBD1 (6 bases). The germline V gene encodes CDR1 GTSNPN and CDR2 SVGIG (reference sequence). Trimming cost V 2 bases and J 3 bases, with 13 bases left between them. The CDR3 length is 14 residues. The CDR3 coding sequence is TGTGCCTGGAGTCCTTGGGGGCAGAAAGAGACCCAGTACTTC. This translates into CAWSPWGQKETQYF.

The gene calls are TRBV4-1 and TRBJ2-1; 8 bases fit TRBD1. V trimming: 4 bases; J trimming: 4 bases; junction bases outside the gene matches: 3. CDR3 length equals 14 residues. The germline CDR1 and CDR2 sequences are MGHRA and YSYEKL. CDR3 region: CASSPRTGYNEQFF. The DNA of the CDR3 is TGCGCCAGCAGCCCCCGGACAGGGTACAATGAGCAGTTCTTC.

The V gene is TRBV6-6, the J gene TRBJ1-6; a possible D gene is TRBD1 (5 bases). CDR1 MNHNY and CDR2 SVGAGI come from the germline V gene (reference sequence). This CDR3 has 16 residues. Trimming pared 2 bases from V and 8 bases from J, leaving 16 bases between. CDR3 amino acids: CASSYGTLSRHSPLHF. CDR3 nucleotides: TGTGCCAGCAGTTACGGGACCCTCTCGCGCCATTCACCCCTCCACTTT.

The chain combines TRBV5-4 with TRBJ2-7; D unresolved. V was trimmed by 0 bases and J by 0 bases, leaving 10 bases between them. Germline V lookup: CDR1 SGHNT, CDR2 YYREEE (reference sequence). This CDR3 is built from 15 residues. CDR3 loop: CASSLGQGISYEQYF. The CDR3 bases are TGTGCCAGCAGCTTGGGACAAGGTATCTCCTACGAGCAGTACTTC.

Here the CDR3 DNA reads TGTGCCAGCAGCTCCGAGAACTATGGCTACACCTTC. Encoded protein: CASSSENYGYTF. The chain employs TRBV5-4 and TRBJ1-2; D uncertain. This CDR3 contains 12 residues. Germline values: CDR1 SGHNT, CDR2 YYREEE (reference sequence). With 3 bases removed from V and 2 bases from J, the gap between germline ends came to 5 bases.

V usage is TRBV11-2 and J usage is TRBJ2-1; no clear D. Looked up from germline, CDR1 is SGHAT and CDR2 is FQNNGV. The CDR3 runs 16 residues. The germline V and J ends were trimmed by 1 base and 2 bases, with 12 bases remaining between them. This CDR3 is CASSLGVTHPYNEQFF. The CDR3 bases are TGTGCCAGCAGCTTAGGGGTAACTCACCCCTACAATGAGCAGTTCTTC.

CDR3 region: CASSIGTRITEAFF. The CDR3 nucleotides read TGTGCCAGTAGTATCGGGACCAGGATTACTGAAGCTTTCTTT. This rearrangement joins TRBV19 to TRBJ1-1, with D tentatively TRBD1 (5 bases). The CDR3 extends over 14 amino acids. CDR1 and CDR2 (germline): LNHDA, SQIVND (reference sequence). Trimming took off 3 bases at V and 5 bases at J, with 13 bases between the two ends.

This clonotype has just one count. This chain links TRBV2 with TRBJ2-3; D is unresolved. This CDR3 comprises 12 residues. The V and J ends lost 0 bases and 8 bases respectively, with 6 bases between them. Germline lookup yields CDR1 SNHLY and CDR2 FYNNEI. This CDR3 reads CASSEADPTQYF. The DNA of the CDR3 is TGTGCCAGCAGTGAAGCGGACCCTACGCAGTATTTT.

In this sample, this clonotype turned up a few times. The rearrangement links TRBV27 to TRBJ2-7, with 9 positions matching TRBD2. Germline assignment: CDR1 MNHEY and CDR2 SMNVEV (reference sequence). The ends lost 6 bases at V and 5 bases at J; junction bases unmatched: 5. This CDR3 is built from 13 residues. The CDR3 protein is CASRASGIHEQYF. CDR3 DNA: TGTGCCAGCAGGGCTAGCGGGATCCACGAGCAGTACTTC.

J is TRBJ2-7 and V is TRBV12-3 or TRBV12-4; the D is unclear. With 1 base removed from V and 4 bases from J, the gap between germline ends came to 11 bases. The length of the CDR3 is 14 residues. The DNA for the CDR3 is TGTGCCAGCAGTTTAGTCGCGGCAGCTTACGAGCAGTACTTC. It codes for CASSLVAAAYEQYF.

The CDR3 DNA follows: TGCAGTGCTAGCCGTCAAGGGACAGACTACGAGCAGTACTTC. It translates to CSASRQGTDYEQYF. V usage is TRBV20-1 and J usage is TRBJ2-7; 7 bases map to TRBD1. The germline V gene has CDR1 DFQATT and CDR2 SNEGSKA (reference sequence). V shed 3 bases, J shed 3 bases, and the junction held 8 bases outside the gene matches. This CDR3 is 14 amino acids long.

Turning to this clonotype: A junction boundary mismatches the germline segment, possibly from a read error. The chain links TRBV30 to TRBJ2-3, with TRBD2 matching 7 bases. The CDR3 contains 13 residues. Germline V lookup: CDR1 GTSNPN, CDR2 SVGIG (reference sequence). The CDR3 region is CAWWEGSPDTQYF. Here the CDR3 DNA reads TGCGCCTGGTGGGAGGGCTCACCAGATACGCAGTATTTT.

The rearrangement uses TRBV12-3 or TRBV12-4 and TRBJ2-1; TRBD2 matches 10 bases. V dropped 6 bases and J dropped 4; count of bases not matched to a gene: 12. There are 17 residues in the CDR3. CDR3 sequence reads: CASSPSHSGRSYNEQFF. The DNA of the CDR3 is TGTGCCAGCAGCCCCAGCCATAGCGGGAGGTCATACAATGAGCAGTTCTTC.

The chain joins TRBV5-4 to TRBJ1-1; D gene uncertain. Germline assignment: CDR1 SGHNT and CDR2 YYREEE (reference sequence). The CDR3 is 14 amino acids. Trimming shortened V by 1 base and J by 1 base, and 8 bases separated the two germline ends. This CDR3 reads CASSLLPENTEAFF. CDR3 DNA: TGTGCCAGCAGCTTGCTACCAGAGAACACTGAAGCTTTCTTT. Drawing the rest from reference TRBV5-4 and TRBJ1-1, the complete variable domain is ETGVTQSPTHLIKTRGQQVTLRCSSQSGHNTVSWYQQALGQGPQFIFQYYREEENGRGNFPPRFSGLQFPNYSSELNVNALELDDSALYLCASSLLPENTEAFFGQGTRLTVV.

The genes are TRBV18 and TRBJ2-1, with no clear D. Germline-derived CDR1 and CDR2 are KGHSH and LQKENI. V gave up 6 bases and J gave up 3 bases, with 15 bases separating them. The CDR3 has 15 residues. CDR3 bases: TGTGCCAGCTCCCCTCCACCATCGGGCTACAATGAGCAGTTCTTC. Its translation: CASSPPPSGYNEQFF.

Comment on this clonotype: The junction and the germline gene differ at one end; a read error may be behind it. The J gene is TRBJ2-7, the V gene TRBV12-3 or TRBV12-4, with 10 bases lining up with TRBD2. The CDR3 runs 14 residues. The CDR3 nucleotides read TGTGCCAGCAGTATAGCGGGGGGCAGCTACGAGCAGTACTTC. Its protein product is CASSIAGGSYEQYF.

V is TRBV12-3 or TRBV12-4 and J is TRBJ1-2, with TRBD1 matching 10 bases. The CDR3 is made up of 20 amino acids. The trim removed 5 bases at V and 8 bases at J, leaving 26 bases unmatched. The CDR3 coding sequence is TGTGCCAGCAGTGTCATTGTCACCGACAAACGTCCCGGGACAGGGGCCGGCTACACCTTC. The encoded protein is CASSVIVTDKRPGTGAGYTF.

The chain combines TRBV19 with TRBJ2-1; D unclear. This CDR3 has 16 residues. The V gene lost 3 bases and the J gene lost 3 bases, with 15 bases spanning the gap. Germline CDR1 and CDR2: LNHDA and SQIVND (reference sequence). The CDR3 region has the DNA TGTGCCAGTAGTATGTCCGCTACAAAGGGCTACAATGAGCAGTTCTTC. Its protein is CASSMSATKGYNEQFF.

This clonotype was seen only once. The V call is TRBV7-8, the J call TRBJ2-1; 7 nucleotides match TRBD2. V was clipped by 5 bases and J by 0 bases; unmatched bases: 4. The CDR3 extends over 15 amino acids. Germline CDR1 is SGHVS and CDR2 is FQNEAQ. CDR3 bases: TGTGCCAGCAGCCCAGCGGGAATCTCCTACAATGAGCAGTTCTTC. Protein product: CASSPAGISYNEQFF.

The chain couples TRBV19 to TRBJ2-7, with D perhaps TRBD2 (6 bases). CDR3 length equals 12 residues. V shed 3 bases and J shed 6 bases, with 9 bases lying between them. The germline CDR1 and CDR2 sequences are LNHDA and SQIVND (reference sequence). CDR3 in DNA: TGTGCCAGTAGTATCATCGGGAGCGAGCAGTACTTC. Translating it yields CASSIIGSEQYF.